The sequence of this T cell receptor (beta chain) was determined in a study of T cells expressing NK-cell markers. This CDR3 comprises 18 residues. Germline V gives CDR1 SGHAT, CDR2 FQDESV (reference sequence). From the 5' RACE reads, TCRdb lists one entry per CDR3 protein and no DNA. The sample data list 300,000 to 450,000 distinct CDR3 sequences. The sequence came from a man aged 18-75 years in good health. Specimen: blood T cells: a sorted CD56 or NKG2C T cell subset, CD4+ or CD8+ T cells, or bulk PBMC T cells (not recorded which). The chain employs TRBV11-1 and TRBJ2-6. The CDR3 is CASSSRHPTSSGANVLTF. The complete variable domain, with remaining parts taken from reference TRBV11-1 and TRBJ2-6, reads EAEVAQSPRYKITEKSQAVAFWCDPISGHATLYWYRQILGQGPELLVQFQDESVVDDSQLPKDRFSAERLKGVDSTLKIQPAELGDSAMYLCASSSRHPTSSGANVLTFGAGSRLTVL.